This TCR beta chain was sequenced in a study of blood T cell repertoires in COVID-19. The wider study: Material from acute and convalescent COVID-19 was sourced from the United States, Italy and Spain. The analysed material was cDNA or gDNA that came from T cells, B-cell-depleted T cells, or PBMCs.

Methods used by the authors: Nucleated cell counts were estimated from reference gene primer amplification. Sequencing used immunoSEQ multiplex PCR; TCRdb keeps in-frame clones, though not all of them. V and J calls and clone size are given by that table; D and trimming were obtained from the DNA. The sample comprises under 130,000 clones, over 75% of which are singletons, and 13% rests with the top ten. The V segment lost 2 bases and the J segment 3 bases; nucleotides outside the gene matches: 7. This CDR3 is 16 amino acids long. Germline loops: CDR1 SGHNT, CDR2 YENEEA. The material sequenced was peripheral blood. The genes are TRBV11-3 and TRBJ2-5, with TRBD2 matching 9 bases. The source of this sequence is a human donor in a cohort sampled during active or convalescent COVID-19. For the CDR3, the DNA is TGTGCCAGCAGCTTATCGCTAGCGGGGAGCAAAGAGACCCAGTACTTC. It is translated as CASSLSLAGSKETQYF.